Listed here are 20 T cell receptor beta chains from one sample, sequenced in a study of naive and memory T cell subsets. Both TRBC1 and TRBC2 were covered by a beta constant-region primer of two equimolar oligonucleotides. Via MiXCR, TCRdb re-called the UMI-ligation and nested PCR reads, giving one row per CDR3 protein. The sample yields 130,000 to 150,000 distinct CDR3 sequences, 15% to 20% seen once. Sequencing was carried out using naive CD4+ T cells from blood. Source of these receptors: a human donor in good health.

The V and J genes are TRBV7-8 and TRBJ2-3; 7 nucleotides align to TRBD2. V was clipped by 1 base and J by 2 bases; unmatched bases: 3. This CDR3 is built from 15 residues. The germline CDR1 and CDR2 sequences are SGHVS and FQNEAQ. CDR3 in amino acids: CASSLDGRPTDTQYF. The CDR3 DNA reads as TGTGCCAGCAGCTTAGACGGGAGGCCCACAGATACGCAGTATTTT.

The V gene is TRBV27, the J gene TRBJ2-3, with 7 bases aligning to TRBD2. There are 13 residues in the CDR3. Germline V lookup: CDR1 MNHEY, CDR2 SMNVEV (reference sequence). Trimming removed 2 bases from V and 6 bases from J; junction bases left unmatched: 2. CDR3: CASSLRGGDTQYF. CDR3 DNA sequence: TGTGCCAGCAGTTTAAGGGGAGGGGATACGCAGTATTTT.

The V and J genes are TRBV20-1 and TRBJ1-5, with 7 nucleotides matching TRBD1. Germline values: CDR1 DFQATT, CDR2 SNEGSKA (reference sequence). This CDR3 is built from 13 residues. The CDR3 region is CSGGQDSNQPQHF. The CDR3 DNA sequence: TGCAGCGGTGGACAGGATAGCAATCAGCCCCAGCATTTT.

This chain uses TRBV12-3 or TRBV12-4 with TRBJ1-4, with D perhaps matching TRBD1 (6 bases). The V end lost 7 bases, the J end lost 11 bases, and 20 bases lay between the germline ends. The CDR3 sequence is 14 residues long. For the CDR3, the DNA is TGTGCCAGCAAGGGTGGGGGCCATAGTCGGAAACTGTTTTTT. It translates to CASKGGGHSRKLFF.

This chain uses TRBV28 with TRBJ1-6, with 8 bases identical to TRBD1. V trimming: 0 bases; J trimming: 4 bases; junction bases outside the gene matches: 2. This CDR3 spans 16 amino acids. Germline-derived CDR1 and CDR2 are MDHEN and SYDVKM. CDR3 sequence: CASSLWTGAYNSPLHF. CDR3 DNA sequence: TGTGCCAGCAGTTTATGGACAGGGGCTTATAATTCACCCCTCCACTTT.

In its sample, this clonotype was seen many times. V usage is TRBV10-1 and J usage is TRBJ2-5; TRBD2 matches 8 bases. Germline CDR1 and CDR2: WNHNN and SYGVQD (reference sequence). V shed 4 bases and J 7 bases; nucleotides not matched to a gene: 5. This CDR3 is built from 13 residues. DNA for the CDR3: TGCGCCAGCAGTGCGGGACTAGGGGGGACCCAGTACTTC. It specifies CASSAGLGGTQYF.

The chain carries TRBV5-1 and TRBJ2-3; 8 bases line up with TRBD1. The trim removed 3 bases at V and 1 base at J, leaving 7 bases unmatched. This CDR3 region has 16 residues. Germline CDR1 reads SGHRS; CDR2 reads YFSETQ. The CDR3 sequence is CASSSTRGRGTDTQYF. The CDR3 DNA is TGCGCCAGCAGCTCTACCAGGGGGCGAGGCACAGATACGCAGTATTTT.

This clonotype occurred a few times. The chain recombines TRBV10-2 with TRBJ1-5; 7 positions match TRBD1. CDR1 is WSHSY and CDR2 is SAAADI in the germline V gene. V lost 5 bases and J lost 7; bases outside the gene matches: 5. The CDR3 is 13 residues long. DNA of the CDR3: TGCGCCAGCAGTTGGACAGGAGACCAGCCCCAGCATTTT. It codes for CASSWTGDQPQHF.

This clonotype was seen only a few times. This rearrangement joins TRBV2 to TRBJ2-7; 7 nucleotides agree with TRBD2. This CDR3 contains 11 residues. J lost 13 bases, V lost 4 bases, and 7 bases had no gene match. Germline CDR1 is SNHLY and CDR2 is FYNNEI. CDR3 protein: CASSAERDYYF. The CDR3 nucleotides are TGTGCCAGCAGTGCGGAGCGGGACTATTACTTC. The entire variable domain, with the rest obtained from reference TRBV2 and TRBJ2-7, is as follows: EPEVTQTPSHQVTQMGQEVILRCVPISNHLYFYWYRQILGQKVEFLVSFYNNEISEKSEIFDDQFSVERPDGSNFTLKIRSTKLEDSAMYFCASSAERDYYFGPGTRLTVT.

This clonotype has just a few counts. The chain uses TRBV2 and TRBJ1-4, with no clear D. The CDR3 is made up of 14 amino acids. Trimming took off 4 bases at V and 4 bases at J, with 10 bases between the two ends. The germline gives CDR1 SNHLY, CDR2 FYNNEI. In DNA form, the CDR3 reads TGTGCCAGCAGTGTGAGCGGGGATAATGAAAAACTGTTTTTT. This gives the protein CASSVSGDNEKLFF.

This clonotype was counted only a few times. The chain employs TRBV5-5 and TRBJ1-4; unclear D gene. Germline V gene lookup returns CDR1 SGHKS and CDR2 YYEKEE (reference sequence). The CDR3 contains 14 residues. The V end lost 0 bases, the J end lost 0 bases, and 3 bases lay between the germline ends. CDR3 residues: CASSLGATNEKLFF. The CDR3 bases are TGTGCCAGCAGCTTGGGGGCAACTAATGAAAAACTGTTTTTT.

This clonotype was counted only a few times. V usage is TRBV6-1 and J usage is TRBJ2-7; D possibly corresponds to TRBD1 (8 bases). This CDR3 region has 18 residues. The germline V gene has CDR1 MNHNS and CDR2 SASEGT. Deletions cut 4 bases from V and 1 base from J, with 23 bases between. The CDR3 sequence: CASSARRATGGASYEQYF. The DNA of the CDR3 is TGTGCCAGCAGTGCCCGCCGAGCTACAGGGGGGGCGTCCTACGAGCAGTACTTC.

This chain uses TRBV5-1 with TRBJ2-7, with TRBD2 matching 11 bases. Trimming cost V 2 bases and J 2 bases; bases outside gene matches: 3. Germline V gives CDR1 SGHRS, CDR2 YFSETQ. The CDR3 length is 15 residues. The CDR3 DNA sequence: TGCGCCAGCAGCTTCCTAGCGGGAGGAGCCTACGAGCAGTACTTC. Protein sequence: CASSFLAGGAYEQYF.

This clonotype turned up a few times. The chain recombines TRBV10-3 with TRBJ2-1; TRBD2 matches 13 bases. Looked up from germline, CDR1 is ENHRY and CDR2 is SYGVKD. The V and J ends lost 8 bases and 6 bases, in that order; junction bases with no gene match: 7. The CDR3 is made up of 15 amino acids. The CDR3 bases are TGTGCCATCGGCCCACTAGCGGGAGGGAGCAATGAGCAGTTCTTC. Amino acid sequence: CAIGPLAGGSNEQFF.

This clonotype has just a few counts. V gene TRBV27 combines with J gene TRBJ2-5; 10 bases are shared with TRBD1. Looked up from germline, CDR1 is MNHEY and CDR2 is SMNVEV (reference sequence). Trimming cost V 6 bases and J 5 bases; bases outside gene matches: 9. The length of the CDR3 is 15 residues. The CDR3 loop reads CASRPDRGRWETQYF. As DNA, the CDR3 is TGTGCCAGCAGGCCCGACAGGGGGCGATGGGAGACCCAGTACTTC.

This clonotype appeared a few times. V usage is TRBV5-1 and J usage is TRBJ1-3, with D maybe TRBD1 (5 bases). The CDR3 sequence is 15 residues long. Trimming cost V 0 bases and J 2 bases, with 9 bases left between them. Germline-derived CDR1 and CDR2 are SGHRS and YFSETQ. As DNA, the CDR3 is TGCGCCAGCAGCTTGGTAGGGACGACTGGAAACACCATATATTTT. It specifies CASSLVGTTGNTIYF.

The sample holds a few counts of this clonotype. This chain uses TRBV4-1 with TRBJ2-1; 9 positions agree with TRBD2. Germline CDR1 is MGHRA and CDR2 is YSYEKL. This CDR3 is built from 16 residues. J gave up 7 bases and V 4 bases, and 11 bases lay outside the gene matches. CDR3 bases: TGCGCCAGCAGCCCCGAGGGTAGCGGGAGAGATAATGAGCAGTTCTTC. Its protein product is CASSPEGSGRDNEQFF.

This clonotype was picked up a small number of times. This chain joins TRBV28 and TRBJ2-1, with no clear D. V was shortened by 11 bases and J by 3 bases, with 11 bases between the two germline ends. The CDR3 is made up of 12 amino acids. CDR1 MDHEN and CDR2 SYDVKM come from the germline V gene. The CDR3 is CAVSADYNEQFF. Written as DNA, the CDR3 is TGTGCCGTCTCGGCGGACTACAATGAGCAGTTCTTC.

The rearrangement links TRBV29-1 to TRBJ2-3; 10 nucleotides line up with TRBD1. V shed 8 bases and J 5 bases; nucleotides not matched to a gene: 4. Per germline, CDR1 SQVTM and CDR2 ANQGSEA. This CDR3 has 12 residues. The CDR3 here is CSLDRGEDTQYF. The CDR3 nucleotides are TGCAGCCTGGACAGGGGGGAAGATACGCAGTATTTT.

The genes are TRBV5-1 and TRBJ2-3, with D unresolved. Germline CDR1 is SGHRS and CDR2 is YFSETQ. The CDR3 runs 13 residues. V gave up 0 bases and J gave up 8 bases, with 10 bases separating them. The CDR3 coding sequence is TGCGCCAGCAGCTTGGCGTTCCTCTCTACGCAGTATTTT. This gives the protein CASSLAFLSTQYF.